One sample yielded the 24 T cell receptor beta chains listed below, sequenced in a study of somatic mutations in cytotoxic T cells in rheumatoid arthritis. Using immunoSEQ multiplex PCR, the repertoire was profiled, and TCRdb retains in-frame clones only, with some absent. The sample lists 35,000 to 40,000 clones; 84% were seen once. Sequencing was carried out using CD8+ T cells sorted from blood. The receptor source for this set is a man between 40 and 49 years old in good health.

This sequence joins TRBV9 and TRBJ2-7, with 7 bases matching TRBD2. Germline CDR1 is SGDLS and CDR2 is YYNGEE. J gave up 3 bases and V 3 bases, and 6 bases lay outside the gene matches. There are 14 residues in the CDR3. In nucleotides, the CDR3 is TGTGCCAGCAGCGCGCTAGCGGACGGCTACGAGCAGTACTTC. Amino acid sequence: CASSALADGYEQYF.

J is TRBJ2-2 and V is TRBV19; D ambiguous. The V gene's germline CDR1 is LNHDA and CDR2 SQIVND (reference sequence). Trimming removed 5 bases from V and 8 bases from J, with 12 bases in between. The CDR3 covers 13 residues. This CDR3 reads CASSPGPTGELFF. Written as DNA, the CDR3 is TGTGCCAGTAGTCCCGGTCCCACGGGGGAGCTGTTTTTT.

This chain connects TRBV11-2 to TRBJ2-7, with 7 bases that match TRBD1. The CDR3 runs to 14 residues. The trim removed 2 bases at V and 4 bases at J, leaving 5 bases unmatched. Germline values: CDR1 SGHAT, CDR2 FQNNGV. In nucleotides, the CDR3 is TGTGCCAGCAGCTTAACCAGGGGGTTATACGAGCAGTACTTC. Its protein product is CASSLTRGLYEQYF. Drawing the rest from reference TRBV11-2 and TRBJ2-7, the complete variable domain is EAGVAQSPRYKIIEKRQSVAFWCNPISGHATLYWYQQILGQGPKLLIQFQNNGVVDDSQLPKDRFSAERLKGVDSTLKIQPAKLEDSAVYLCASSLTRGLYEQYFGPGTRLTVT.

The CDR3: CASSGSGSLNEQFF. The CDR3, as DNA: TGTGCCAGCAGCGGAAGCGGGAGCTTAAATGAGCAGTTCTTC. The chain has TRBV9 and TRBJ2-1; 8 nucleotides align to TRBD2. The trim removed 3 bases at V and 7 bases at J, leaving 6 bases unmatched. Germline CDR1 SGDLS, CDR2 YYNGEE. The CDR3 contains 14 residues.

CDR3 loop: CASSTAYSYEQYF. CDR3 bases: TGTGCCAGCTCGACGGCCTACTCCTACGAGCAGTACTTC. The V and J genes are TRBV28 and TRBJ2-7; D gene unclear. Germline values: CDR1 MDHEN, CDR2 SYDVKM. This CDR3 is 13 amino acids long. Deletions cut 8 bases from V and 0 bases from J, with 11 bases between.

The V call is TRBV10-3, the J call TRBJ2-7; D gene ambiguous. CDR1 is ENHRY and CDR2 is SYGVKD in the germline V gene. V was clipped by 2 bases and J by 5 bases, with 13 bases between them. This CDR3 region has 14 residues. CDR3 nucleotide sequence: TGTGCCATCAGTGAGGAGAACACCCTTGACGAGCAGTACTTC. Its protein product is CAISEENTLDEQYF.

The chain couples TRBV7-2 to TRBJ1-1; 7 nucleotides agree with TRBD1. From germline, CDR1 is SGHTA and CDR2 FQGNSA. The CDR3 has 14 amino acids. V was pared by 6 bases and J by 6 bases, with 10 bases of the junction left unmatched. In nucleotides, the CDR3 is TGTGCCAGCAGACTTACGACAGGGCCCCCTGAAGCTTTCTTT. Amino acids: CASRLTTGPPEAFF.

This rearrangement joins TRBV10-2 to TRBJ2-5; no definite D call. The CDR3 consists of 13 residues. V was pared by 4 bases and J by 0 bases, with 6 bases between. Germline values: CDR1 WSHSY, CDR2 SAAADI. The CDR3 DNA reads TGCGCCAGCAGTGGGCAGCACCAAGAGACCCAGTACTTC. It is translated as CASSGQHQETQYF.

This rearrangement joins TRBV9 to TRBJ1-1; D ambiguous. Trimming cost V 0 bases and J 5 bases, with 8 bases left between them. Germline CDR1 and CDR2: SGDLS and YYNGEE. The CDR3 spans 13 residues. CDR3: CASSVGGKTEAFF. The CDR3 nucleotides are TGTGCCAGCAGCGTAGGAGGGAAGACTGAAGCTTTCTTT.

V usage is TRBV4-1 and J usage is TRBJ2-1, with D perhaps TRBD2 (6 bases). This CDR3 has 19 residues. Germline V lookup: CDR1 MGHRA, CDR2 YSYEKL. V lost 4 bases to trimming and J lost 0 bases, with 22 bases between them. CDR3 in amino acids: CASSPRGLPNKGSYNEQFF. Here the CDR3 DNA reads TGCGCCAGCAGCCCGAGGGGACTTCCAAATAAAGGCTCCTACAATGAGCAGTTCTTC.

This chain uses TRBV5-8 with TRBJ2-7; D may correspond to TRBD1 or TRBD2 (6 bases each). Trimming left V 6 bases short and J 0 bases short, with 22 bases between. CDR1 is SGHTS and CDR2 is YDEGEE in the germline V gene. The CDR3 is 17 amino acids. This CDR3 is CASTIRGTILGSYEQYF. In DNA form, the CDR3 reads TGTGCCAGCACCATTCGGGGGACAATACTAGGCTCCTACGAGCAGTACTTC.

The V and J genes are TRBV13 and TRBJ1-1, with TRBD1 matching 9 bases. V trimming: 3 bases; J trimming: 8 bases; junction bases outside the gene matches: 1. This CDR3 has 12 residues. Germline CDR1 reads PRHDT; CDR2 reads FYEKMQ (reference sequence). CDR3 DNA sequence: TGTGCCAGCAGCTTTGGGACAGGGGAAGCTTTCTTT. This gives the protein CASSFGTGEAFF.

V usage is TRBV15 and J usage is TRBJ2-7; 12 nucleotides agree with TRBD2. CDR3 size: 15 residues. V shed 0 bases and J 4 bases; nucleotides not matched to a gene: 1. The V gene's germline CDR1 is LNHNV and CDR2 YYDKDF (reference sequence). The CDR3 loop is CATSRETSGSYEQYF. The CDR3 nucleotides are TGTGCCACCAGCAGAGAGACTAGCGGGAGTTACGAGCAGTACTTC.

By sample share, this clone is medium-sized. The same CDR3 arises from other DNA sequences in this sample as well. The V and J genes are TRBV27 and TRBJ1-6; D gene ambiguous. Germline V gives CDR1 MNHEY, CDR2 SMNVEV (reference sequence). This CDR3 is built from 12 residues. Trimming shortened V by 5 bases and J by 6 bases, and 5 bases separated the two germline ends. The CDR3 loop is CASSPINSPLHF. The CDR3 bases are TGTGCCAGCAGTCCCATTAATTCACCCCTCCACTTT.

This chain joins TRBV6-5 and TRBJ2-7; D may be TRBD2 (5 bases). Germline V gives CDR1 MNHEY, CDR2 SVGAGI. The V end was cut by 0 bases, the J end by 3 bases, with 12 bases between. The length of the CDR3 is 15 residues. CDR3 protein: CASSYSDPSGYEQYF. CDR3 sequence (DNA): TGTGCCAGCAGTTACTCGGACCCAAGCGGCTACGAGCAGTACTTC.

The rearrangement uses TRBV4-1 and TRBJ2-3; D is undetermined. CDR1 is MGHRA, CDR2 YSYEKL, per germline. V lost 1 base and J 4 bases, leaving 9 bases between the germline ends. The CDR3 is 14 amino acids. DNA for the CDR3: TGCGCCAGCAGCCAAGGGGCGGTTTCAGATACGCAGTATTTT. This codes for CASSQGAVSDTQYF.

The V call is TRBV6-5, the J call TRBJ1-2; possible D gene TRBD1, 6 bases. The CDR3 runs to 14 residues. Trimming cost V 7 bases and J 5 bases, with 17 bases left between them. Germline CDR1 reads MNHEY; CDR2 reads SVGAGI. CDR3 nucleotides: TGTGCCAGCACCCCCATTGGGGGGGCGTATGGCTACACCTTC. It translates to CASTPIGGAYGYTF.

The J gene is TRBJ2-5, the V gene TRBV7-6, with 8 bases fitting TRBD2. Gene TRBJ2-7 matches the end of the DNA better, so the J call may be wrong. Germline V lookup: CDR1 SGHVS, CDR2 FNYEAQ. This CDR3 has 16 amino acids. The CDR3 loop reads CASSLDVTSALNEQYF. The CDR3, as DNA: TGTGCCAGCAGCTTAGACGTGACTAGCGCCCTAAACGAGCAGTACTTC.

V usage is TRBV5-4 and J usage is TRBJ1-2; perhaps TRBD1 as D (5 bases). The CDR3 contains 14 residues. CDR1 is SGHNT and CDR2 is YYREEE in the germline V gene (reference sequence). The V and J ends lost 7 bases and 7 bases respectively, with 20 bases between them. In DNA form, the CDR3 reads TGTGCCAGCTCCGAAGGAGCCCCTAGGGGTGGCTACACCTTC. Translating gives CASSEGAPRGGYTF.

This chain connects TRBV6-6 to TRBJ1-2, with D uncertain. The germline gives CDR1 MNHNY, CDR2 SVGAGI (reference sequence). Trimming pared 8 bases from V and 8 bases from J, leaving 12 bases between. The CDR3 length is 11 residues. In DNA, the CDR3 is TGTGCCAGCGCATCCGGGCAAGGCTACACCTTC. Its translation is CASASGQGYTF.

The J gene is TRBJ2-1, the V gene TRBV23-1, with TRBD2 as a possible D gene (5 bases). TRBV23-1 is annotated as an ORF whose role is uncertain. The CDR3 runs 14 residues. Deletions cut 6 bases from V and 0 bases from J, with 9 bases between. CDR3 amino acids: CASRDSSSYNEQFF. The CDR3 coding sequence is TGCGCCAGCAGGGACTCGAGCTCCTACAATGAGCAGTTCTTC.

This chain connects TRBV28 to TRBJ2-1, with 10 positions matching TRBD2. Trimming at V came to 3 bases and at J to 5 bases, leaving 4 bases not matched to a gene. Germline-derived CDR1 and CDR2 are MDHEN and SYDVKM. The CDR3 length is 15 residues. The CDR3 here is CASSFRLAGDNEQFF. In DNA, the CDR3 is TGTGCCAGCAGTTTTCGGCTAGCGGGAGACAATGAGCAGTTCTTC.

This chain joins TRBV28 and TRBJ2-2; 7 positions agree with TRBD1. This CDR3 region has 15 residues. V dropped 6 bases and J dropped 0; count of bases not matched to a gene: 4. Germline V gives CDR1 MDHEN, CDR2 SYDVKM. The CDR3 region has the DNA TGTGCCAGCAGACCGGGGACAGCGAACACCGGGGAGCTGTTTTTT. It yields the protein CASRPGTANTGELFF. Full variable domain (rest looked up from reference TRBV28 and TRBJ2-2): DVKVTQSSRYLVKRTGEKVFLECVQDMDHENMFWYRQDPGLGLRLIYFSYDVKMKEKGDIPEGYSVSREKKERFSLILESASTNQTSMYLCASRPGTANTGELFFGEGSRLTVL.

This rearrangement joins TRBV5-1 to TRBJ1-2; D unresolved. The germline V and J ends were trimmed by 4 bases and 4 bases, with 14 bases remaining between them. The germline V gene has CDR1 SGHRS and CDR2 YFSETQ. CDR3 length: 14 residues. CDR3 DNA sequence: TGCGCCAGCAGCCCCCGTGAAGAAGTCTATGGCTACACCTTC. Translated: CASSPREEVYGYTF.